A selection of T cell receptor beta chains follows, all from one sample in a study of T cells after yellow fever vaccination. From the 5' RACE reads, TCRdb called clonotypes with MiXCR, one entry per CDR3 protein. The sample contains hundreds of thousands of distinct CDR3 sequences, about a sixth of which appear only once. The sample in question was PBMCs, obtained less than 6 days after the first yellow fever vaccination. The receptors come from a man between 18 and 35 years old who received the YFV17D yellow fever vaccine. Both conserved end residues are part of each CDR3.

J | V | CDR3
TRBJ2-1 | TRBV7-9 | CASSPFDGSGQFF
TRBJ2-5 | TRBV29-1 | CSVVLAGGGETQYF
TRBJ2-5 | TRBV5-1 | CASSWTGDQETQYF
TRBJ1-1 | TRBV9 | CASSVTTENTEAFF
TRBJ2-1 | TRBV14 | CASSLGPGTGVNEQFF
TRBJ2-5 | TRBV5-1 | CASSTSVPKYF
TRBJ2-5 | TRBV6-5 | CASSYLVGGGETQYF
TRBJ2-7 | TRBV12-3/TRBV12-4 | CASSDRTISYEQYF
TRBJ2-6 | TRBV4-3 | CASSLERGTGANVLTF
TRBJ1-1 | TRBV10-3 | CAIKGQGAGEAFF
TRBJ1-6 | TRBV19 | CAGRPDSRSPLHF
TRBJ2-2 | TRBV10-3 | CAISDASGTNTGELFF
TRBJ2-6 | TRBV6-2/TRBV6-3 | CASSTRDRGRGANVLTF
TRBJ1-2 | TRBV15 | CATSRETTGYGYTF
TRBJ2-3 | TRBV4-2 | CASSQDMAGFGDTQYF
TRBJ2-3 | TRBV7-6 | CASSPLRDSGVRDTQYF
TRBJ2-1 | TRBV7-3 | CASSLWARANNEQFF
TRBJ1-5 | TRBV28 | CASRGDRGNQPQHF
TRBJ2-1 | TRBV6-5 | CASSYRAVSYNEQFF
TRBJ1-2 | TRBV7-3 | CASSLSHLNYGYTF
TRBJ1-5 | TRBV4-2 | CASSQGAGELDQPQHF
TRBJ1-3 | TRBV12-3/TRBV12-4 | CASSRRSSGNTIYF
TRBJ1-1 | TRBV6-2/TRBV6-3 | CASTRRGGFTEAFF
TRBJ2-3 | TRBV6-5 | CASSYSSGASTDTQYF
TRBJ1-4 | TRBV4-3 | CASSQDARPTNEKLFF
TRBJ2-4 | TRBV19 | CASSSGRRANIQYF
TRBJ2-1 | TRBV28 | CASSLSGRDYNEQFF
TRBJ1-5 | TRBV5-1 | CASSPSLRGTGNQPQHF
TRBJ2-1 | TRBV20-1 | CSARHTSGGLNEQFF
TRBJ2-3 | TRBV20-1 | CSARGLRVDRGLLGTDTQYF
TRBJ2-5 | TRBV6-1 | CASSPSRGGTQYF
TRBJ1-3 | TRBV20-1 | CSARDGVVSGNTIYF
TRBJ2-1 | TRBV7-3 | CASSSSSGGYNEQFF
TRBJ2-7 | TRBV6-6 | CASSYQGFRQYF
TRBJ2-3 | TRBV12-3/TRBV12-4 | CASSLPIAGGRTDTQYF
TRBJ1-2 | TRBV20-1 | CSARGASGEGYTF
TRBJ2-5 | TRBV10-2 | CASRQPHRAQTQYF
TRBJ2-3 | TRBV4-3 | CASSQAMAMADTQYF
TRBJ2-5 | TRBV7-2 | CASSLRTRSETQYF
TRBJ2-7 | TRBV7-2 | CASSLRGQGNYEQYF
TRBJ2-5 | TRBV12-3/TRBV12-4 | CASTLGETQYF
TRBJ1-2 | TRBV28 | CASSPGGNSPYGYTF
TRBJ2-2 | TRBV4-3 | CASSGESGELFF
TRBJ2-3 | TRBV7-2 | CASSRLITDTQYF
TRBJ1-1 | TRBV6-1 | CATLGLGGKGNTEAFF
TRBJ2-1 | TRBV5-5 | CASSASSGGIYEQFF